Listed below are T cell receptor beta chains from one sample, sequenced in a study of T cell changes during pregnancy in multiple sclerosis. Clones were sequenced by immunoSEQ multiplex PCR, and TCRdb holds only the in-frame ones, with some missing. Among roughly 50,000 clones listed, about 90% were seen once. The sample was peripheral blood, taken after pregnancy. These receptors all come from a female donor in good health, enrolled as a control in a pregnancy study. Each CDR3 is given with its conserved first and last residue.

j_call v_call cdr3_aa
TRBJ2-6 TRBV6-1 CASSGTGGLSGANVLTF
TRBJ1-2 TRBV6-5 CASSPQGFPGYTF
TRBJ2-7 TRBV11-3 CASSLAGQGFYEQYF
TRBJ1-6 TRBV10-3 CAISEMLGQGSPLHF
TRBJ1-1 TRBV19 CASSITGNTEAFF
TRBJ2-7 TRBV7-2 CASSLASGAPSYEQYF
TRBJ1-1 TRBV6-6 CASSYGADRGSTF
TRBJ2-2 TRBV2 CASGGWTNTGELFF
TRBJ1-2 TRBV19 CASSTGHGYTF
TRBJ2-2 TRBV19 CASSLGLAGTGELFF
TRBJ1-1 TRBV28 CASSLRGYTEAFF
TRBJ1-1 TRBV11-2 CASRTPPTGSPEAFF
TRBJ1-1 TRBV7-8 CASSQIQGTNTEAFF
TRBJ1-2 TRBV7-2 CASSAPRDSILDANYGYTF
TRBJ1-3 TRBV5-8 CASSAETLTSSSSGNTIYF
TRBJ1-4 TRBV21-1 CASRKGVTGRTTNEKLFF
TRBJ1-6 TRBV27 CASSSRGRQYNSPLHF
TRBJ2-7 TRBV6-5 CASRETVQGWEQYF
TRBJ1-2 TRBV28 CASSSPSQGASIYGYTF
TRBJ2-5 TRBV7-2 CASSLNSGGTQETQYF
TRBJ2-2 TRBV18 CASSRRTGDGGELFF
TRBJ2-7 TRBV5-1 CASSLADRGEQYF
TRBJ2-2 TRBV5-1 CASSFNQGGSGTGELFF
TRBJ1-1 TRBV4-2 CASSQDASGVGNTEAFF
TRBJ2-3 TRBV5-1 CASSLRTSGFSTDTQYF
TRBJ2-1 TRBV18 CASSSRGGQGNEQFF
TRBJ1-2 TRBV18 CASSPGSGYTF
TRBJ2-5 TRBV6-6 CGIGSGGQETQYF
TRBJ1-3 TRBV9 CASSEPYRSTGNTIYF
TRBJ2-7 TRBV4-1 CASSQESRPGLAGISYEQYF
TRBJ1-2 TRBV5-4 CASSSERSYGYTF
TRBJ2-1 TRBV6-5 CASTGGAGDEQFF
TRBJ1-4 TRBV7-2 CASSPPGEKLFF
TRBJ2-7 TRBV27 CASSPLRGSYEQYF
TRBJ2-1 TRBV5-1 CASSLGQREGFSYNEQFF
TRBJ1-6 TRBV30 CAWSVRSGRSSPLHF
TRBJ2-5 TRBV19 CASSFPGDQETQYF
TRBJ2-7 TRBV9 CASSGLAGGPSYEQYF
TRBJ2-7 TRBV4-3 CASSRVGSYEQYF
TRBJ2-4 TRBV7-9 CASSLQGLAKNIQYF
TRBJ2-1 TRBV28 CASSFQGAYRNEQFF
TRBJ2-7 TRBV28 CASSTIAGGPDEQYF
TRBJ1-5 TRBV7-2 CASSLAGGNNQPQHF
TRBJ2-1 TRBV27 CASSSGTGIGSGQFF
TRBJ2-7 TRBV5-1 CASSLADRVESYEQYF
TRBJ1-5 TRBV7-2 CASSSYGAPQEPQHF
TRBJ2-7 TRBV2 CASRPGTAPEQYF
TRBJ1-1 TRBV2 CASSEWGDRNTEAFF
TRBJ2-7 TRBV10-3 CAIRESGVSSYEQYF
TRBJ1-2 TRBV7-9 CASSPTSGAGSGYTF
TRBJ1-1 TRBV28 CASSFNMNTEAFF
TRBJ1-1 TRBV18 CASSPGVGTEAFF
TRBJ2-7 TRBV4-3 CASSHGSGGPYEQYF
TRBJ1-4 TRBV18 CASSLTGSKTEKLFF
TRBJ2-4 TRBV19 CASSIGGAGLAKNIQYF
TRBJ2-3 TRBV19 CASASLAGGTDTQYF
TRBJ1-1 TRBV5-4 CASSWGTGRNTEAFF